The present TCR beta chain was sequenced within a study of T cell changes during pregnancy in multiple sclerosis. The repertoire was sequenced with immunoSEQ multiplex PCR; TCRdb's copy has only in-frame clones and lacks some. This table holds tens of thousands of clones, about 93% found once. The V gene lost 7 bases and the J gene lost 4 bases, with 8 bases spanning the gap. This CDR3 is built from 12 residues. This rearrangement joins TRBV6-7 to TRBJ1-5; D may be TRBD1 (5 bases). TRBV6-7 has ORF status, its function being uncertain. Sequencing used CD4+ T cells from peripheral blood mononuclear cells, obtained after pregnancy. The clonotype comes from a female donor in good health, enrolled as a control in a pregnancy study. DNA of the CDR3: TGTGCCAGCATGGGGGGTAATCAGCCCCAGCATTTT. It translates to CASMGGNQPQHF.